What follows are 21 T cell receptor beta chains derived from one specimen sequenced in a study of blood T cell repertoires in COVID-19 (dated by TCRdb to 2018 to 2020). Libraries were made using the immunoSEQ multiplex PCR assay. As stored in TCRdb, this immuneACCESS dataset retains in-frame rearrangements with V and J assigned. A fraction of the clones does not appear; measured against another copy, unresolved V genes explain less than half of the discrepancy, and the remainder lacks a known reason. A total of around 100,000 clones appear in this sample, approximately 92% of them only once. The ten largest clones add up to 5% to 6% of the sample. The source material was peripheral blood. Receptors originate from a man over 45 with active COVID-19.

The chain carries TRBV25-1 and TRBJ2-7; a possible D gene is TRBD2 (5 bases). Trimming removed 6 bases from V and 7 bases from J, with 22 bases in between. Germline CDR1 MGHDK, CDR2 SYGVNS. The CDR3 sequence is 15 residues long. In nucleotides, the CDR3 is TGTGCCAGCAGCGGGATCGAACCCTACGGGGAAGAGCAGTACTTC. Protein product: CASSGIEPYGEEQYF.

This chain connects TRBV3-1 (or the pseudogene TRBV3-2) to TRBJ2-1; maybe TRBD2 (5 bases). V lost 2 bases and J lost 0, with 8 bases in between. CDR1 LGHDT and CDR2 YNNKEL come from the germline V gene (reference sequence). This CDR3 has 15 residues. CDR3 protein: CASSQPGSSYNEQFF. In DNA form, the CDR3 reads TGTGCCAGCAGCCAACCGGGGAGCTCCTACAATGAGCAGTTCTTC.

The V and J genes are TRBV11-3 and TRBJ2-1, with D maybe TRBD2 (5 bases). This CDR3 has 17 amino acids. The V and J ends lost 1 base and 6 bases respectively, with 19 bases between them. Germline lookup yields CDR1 SGHNT and CDR2 YENEEA. The CDR3 DNA reads as TGTGCCAGCAGCTTAGGGCCGCCGGGCGGAGGAGGCAATGAGCAGTTCTTC. This codes for CASSLGPPGGGGNEQFF.

The gene calls are TRBV3-1 (or the pseudogene TRBV3-2) and TRBJ2-7; TRBD1 matches 8 bases. There are 14 residues in the CDR3. Germline CDR1 LGHDT, CDR2 YNNKEL (reference sequence). With V trimmed by 4 bases and J by 3 bases, 5 bases remained unmatched. This CDR3 is CASSLRTGIYEQYF. In DNA, the CDR3 is TGTGCCAGCAGCCTTCGGACAGGGATCTACGAGCAGTACTTC.

Turning to this clone: At one end the junction does not follow the germline gene, possibly because of a read error. The chain links TRBV11-3 to TRBJ2-7; TRBD2 might be the D (6 bases). The CDR3 has 12 residues. The germline V gene has CDR1 SGHNT and CDR2 YENEEA. This CDR3 reads CGGHRPVNEQYF. The CDR3 region has the DNA TGCGGGGGTCATAGACCGGTTAACGAGCAGTACTTC.

The genes are TRBV7-7 and TRBJ2-5, with TRBD1 matching 12 bases. Per germline, CDR1 SSHAT and CDR2 FNYEAQ (reference sequence). The CDR3 covers 15 residues. V gave up 5 bases and J gave up 4 bases; unmatched junction bases: 5. CDR3: CASSGDRGRGETQYF. CDR3 bases: TGTGCCAGCAGCGGGGACAGGGGGCGAGGAGAGACCCAGTACTTC.

The chain combines TRBV30 with TRBJ1-2; tentative D call: TRBD1 (6 bases). CDR1 and CDR2 from the germline V gene are GTSNPN and SVGIG (reference sequence). The V gene lost 3 bases and the J gene lost 6 bases, with 14 bases spanning the gap. This CDR3 contains 13 residues. The chain's CDR3 is CAWSPGTTNGYTF. The CDR3 DNA sequence: TGTGCCTGGAGCCCAGGGACAACGAATGGCTACACCTTC.

V gene TRBV7-8 combines with J gene TRBJ2-1; 8 bases align to TRBD2. J lost 8 bases, V lost 1 base, and 1 base had no gene match. The CDR3 length is 13 residues. Looked up from germline, CDR1 is SGHVS and CDR2 is FQNEAQ. CDR3 protein: CASSLEAGDEQFF. The CDR3, as DNA: TGTGCCAGCAGCTTAGAAGCGGGAGATGAGCAGTTCTTC.

J is TRBJ1-1 and V is TRBV18; 7 bases are shared with TRBD1. CDR1 is KGHSH, CDR2 LQKENI, per germline. Trimming cost V 6 bases and J 4 bases; bases outside gene matches: 5. This CDR3 spans 13 amino acids. The CDR3 loop is CASSPRQGTEAFF. CDR3 nucleotide sequence: TGTGCCAGCTCCCCTAGACAGGGCACTGAAGCTTTCTTT. Full variable domain (missing parts from reference TRBV18 and TRBJ1-1): NAGVMQNPRHLVRRRGQEARLRCSPMKGHSHVYWYRQLPEEGLKFMVYLQKENIIDESGMPKERFSAEFPKEGPSILRIQQVVRGDSAAYFCASSPRQGTEAFFGQGTRLTVV.

The gene calls are TRBV6-5 and TRBJ2-3; no firm D call. Germline CDR1 and CDR2: MNHEY and SVGAGI. The CDR3 runs to 11 residues. The V gene lost 8 bases and the J gene lost 3 bases, with 6 bases spanning the gap. The CDR3 sequence: CASRGTDTQYF. The CDR3 DNA is TGTGCCAGCCGCGGAACAGATACGCAGTATTTT.

The gene calls are TRBV15 and TRBJ1-5, with TRBD1 matching over 7 bases. The germline V gene has CDR1 LNHNV and CDR2 YYDKDF (reference sequence). V lost 1 base to trimming and J lost 4 bases; unmatched junction nucleotides: 4. There are 15 residues in the CDR3. The CDR3 DNA reads TGTGCCACCAGCAGAGGAGGGACAGATAATCAGCCCCAGCATTTT. This sequence encodes CATSRGGTDNQPQHF.

This clone is termed medium-sized (0.01 to 0.1%). This chain joins TRBV6-5 and TRBJ1-1; 10 bases align to TRBD1. The CDR3 contains 14 residues. The junction had 16 bases not matched to a gene; V was cut back by 8 bases and J by 13 bases. Germline V lookup: CDR1 MNHEY, CDR2 SVGAGI. In DNA, the CDR3 is TGTGCCAGCGCGGGGTCGGGACAGGGGATCCGGGTTTTCTTT. Translating it yields CASAGSGQGIRVFF.

This sequence joins TRBV5-4 and TRBJ2-4, with a weak D call TRBD1 (5 bases). Per germline, CDR1 SGHNT and CDR2 YYREEE (reference sequence). This CDR3 is built from 13 residues. Trimming took off 4 bases at V and 9 bases at J, with 14 bases between the two ends. Here the CDR3 DNA reads TGTGCCAGCAGCGTGAAGGGGAAAGGCATTCAGTACTTC. It codes for CASSVKGKGIQYF.

The chain links TRBV7-9 to TRBJ2-7; 8 bases are a match to TRBD2. CDR1 is SEHNR, CDR2 FQNEAQ, per germline (reference sequence). This CDR3 is 16 amino acids long. V shed 1 base, J shed 0 bases, and the junction held 5 bases outside the gene matches. CDR3 nucleotides: TGTGCCAGCAGCTTAGGTTCCAGCGGGAGCTCCTACGAGCAGTACTTC. It yields the protein CASSLGSSGSSYEQYF.

The chain is built from TRBV18 and TRBJ2-3, with D perhaps TRBD2 (7 bases). CDR1 and CDR2 (germline): KGHSH, LQKENI. V was trimmed by 3 bases and J by 3 bases, leaving 13 bases between them. This CDR3 contains 15 residues. This chain's CDR3 is CASSPGGGWTDTQYF. In nucleotides, the CDR3 is TGTGCCAGCTCACCGGGCGGGGGCTGGACAGATACGCAGTATTTT.

The rearrangement joins TRBV10-3 to TRBJ2-5; TRBD2 agrees at 13 bases. This CDR3 has 18 residues. CDR1 is ENHRY and CDR2 is SYGVKD in the germline V gene. V lost 3 bases to trimming and J lost 1 base; unmatched junction nucleotides: 8. The DNA for the CDR3 is TGTGCCATCAGTGATGCCGGGACTAGCGGGAAGAGCCAAGAGACCCAGTACTTC. This sequence encodes CAISDAGTSGKSQETQYF.

This chain uses TRBV10-3 with TRBJ1-1; maybe TRBD1 (6 bases). V lost 6 bases, J lost 1 base, and 15 bases lay in between. Germline loops: CDR1 ENHRY, CDR2 SYGVKD. CDR3 length: 15 amino acids. As DNA, the CDR3 is TGTGCCATCAGACTCGTAGAGACAGGGAACACTGAAGCTTTCTTT. It translates to CAIRLVETGNTEAFF.

The V gene is TRBV5-1, the J gene TRBJ2-3; D is perhaps TRBD1 (5 bases). The CDR3 sequence is 16 residues long. Trimming took 5 bases from V and 0 from J, leaving 16 bases between them. Germline V lookup: CDR1 SGHRS, CDR2 YFSETQ. CDR3 in DNA: TGCGCCAGCAGACCACAGGTCGCCATGAGCACAGATACGCAGTATTTT. Translating gives CASRPQVAMSTDTQYF.

The genes are TRBV19 and TRBJ2-7; TRBD2 is a possible D gene (5 bases). V shed 4 bases and J shed 2 bases, with 12 bases lying between them. This CDR3 has 14 residues. In germline, CDR1 is LNHDA, CDR2 SQIVND (reference sequence). The CDR3 bases are TGTGCCAGTAGTACCACTAGGGAAACCTACGAGCAGTACTTC. Residues: CASSTTRETYEQYF.

This clone occurred once. The rearrangement uses TRBV19 and TRBJ2-5, with 8 bases fitting TRBD2. This CDR3 region has 15 residues. V lost 5 bases and J lost 2; bases outside the gene matches: 7. Germline loops: CDR1 LNHDA, CDR2 SQIVND (reference sequence). CDR3 bases: TGTGCCAGTAGTCCTCGGACTAGCCCGCAAGAGACCCAGTACTTC. It translates to CASSPRTSPQETQYF.

The rearrangement joins TRBV6-1 to TRBJ2-6; weak D call: TRBD2 (6 bases). The CDR3 sequence is 16 residues long. The germline CDR1 and CDR2 sequences are MNHNS and SASEGT. The V end was cut by 0 bases, the J end by 0 bases, with 6 bases between. CDR3 protein: CASSEAEGSGANVLTF. CDR3 DNA: TGTGCCAGCAGTGAAGCGGAGGGCTCTGGGGCCAACGTCCTGACTTTC.